This TCR beta chain was identified in a study of cytomegalovirus exposure and HLA in healthy donors. Study summary: Researchers found that approximately 85% of 350 to 500 genotyped donors fell within the Caucasian-associated ancestry cluster. General study results and limits: In a later analysis, a genetic analysis reported fewer productive-TCR N-insertions in an Asian-associated ancestry cluster than the cohort average. The CMV antigen specificity of a few CMV-associated chains was confirmed through in vitro analysis.

Only a few counts were recorded for this clone. Antigen specificity is unknown. Trimming pared 5 bases from V and 18 bases from J, leaving 14 bases between. The length of the CDR3 is 11 residues. The germline V gene encodes CDR1 MNHNY and CDR2 SVGAGI (reference sequence). The PCR was carried out with 60 Vbeta primers and 13 Jbeta primers. The assay was immunoSEQ multiplex PCR, and TCRdb's table has in-frame clones only and misses some. The sample has around 220,000 clones, more than 65% seen once; the top ten hold roughly 1.9%. The TCR originated in a woman in her twenties or thirties in good health and CMV-seronegative. The sample taken for sequencing was PBMCs. The chain uses TRBV6-6 and TRBJ1-6; the D gene is possibly TRBD1 (5 bases). The CDR3 DNA reads TGTGCCAGCAGTCAGCAGGGCAGGACCCACTTT. Translation gives CASSQQGRTHF.